One and the same sample provided the 27 T cell receptor beta chains below, sequenced in a study of OX40 agonist ivuxolimab in advanced cancers. Method: immunoSEQ multiplex PCR; TCRdb's copy keeps in-frame clones and lacks some. The sample lists about 67,000 clones; about 88% were seen once. This specimen consisted of CD4+ or CD8+ T cells sorted from blood, obtained in a trial of the OX40 agonist ivuxolimab. The source of these receptors is an adult with an advanced solid tumor such as melanoma, head and neck, liver or kidney cancer.

The J gene is TRBJ2-5, the V gene TRBV28; 7 positions match TRBD2. Matching the DNA end better, TRBJ2-7 makes the J call doubtful. The CDR3 loop spans 14 amino acids. Germline V gene data show CDR1 as MDHEN and CDR2 as SYDVKM. CDR3 sequence reads: CASTSGGGTYEQYF. For the CDR3, the DNA is TGTGCCAGCACCTCGGGAGGAGGCACCTACGAGCAGTACTTC.

The DNA of the CDR3 is TGTGCCAGCAGTTACTCGGGCGGGAGAAACTACGAGCAGTACTTC. Residues: CASSYSGGRNYEQYF. The chain links TRBV6-6 to TRBJ2-7, with 7 bases lining up with TRBD2. CDR3 length: 15 residues. V trimming: 0 bases; J trimming: 3 bases; junction bases outside the gene matches: 5. Germline loops: CDR1 MNHNY, CDR2 SVGAGI (reference sequence).

The CDR3: CASSLDPAGGELFF. CDR3 DNA: TGCGCCAGCAGCTTGGATCCCGCGGGAGGGGAGCTGTTTTTT. The rearrangement uses TRBV5-1 and TRBJ2-2, with D maybe TRBD2 (6 bases). The CDR3 loop spans 14 amino acids. Trimming took 0 bases from V and 8 from J, leaving 11 bases between them. Germline CDR1 reads SGHRS; CDR2 reads YFSETQ.

The gene calls are TRBV18 and TRBJ1-4; D unclear. The CDR3 contains 16 residues. The germline V gene encodes CDR1 KGHSH and CDR2 LQKENI. The ends were cut back, 6 bases at V and 0 bases at J, with 14 bases in the middle. In DNA, the CDR3 is TGTGCCAGCTCGACCTCCCAGCCAGCAACTAATGAAAAACTGTTTTTT. It codes for CASSTSQPATNEKLFF.

V gene TRBV6-5 combines with J gene TRBJ1-1, with D unclear. This CDR3 contains 14 residues. V was clipped by 6 bases and J by 1 base, with 12 bases between them. The germline V gene has CDR1 MNHEY and CDR2 SVGAGI. CDR3 residues: CASSPRVSNTEAFF. CDR3 nucleotide sequence: TGTGCCAGCAGCCCCCGCGTTTCGAACACTGAAGCTTTCTTT.

The rearrangement joins TRBV29-1 to TRBJ2-3; D call uncertain. CDR1 is SQVTM and CDR2 is ANQGSEA in the germline V gene. Trimming cost V 6 bases and J 2 bases, with 9 bases left between them. The CDR3 is made up of 12 amino acids. The CDR3 sequence: CSVGWVTDTQYF. In DNA form, the CDR3 reads TGCAGCGTGGGGTGGGTCACAGATACGCAGTATTTT.

In this sample, this clone turned up once. This chain links TRBV27 with TRBJ2-7; 8 nucleotides match TRBD1. CDR1 and CDR2 from the germline V gene are MNHEY and SMNVEV (reference sequence). V was pared by 6 bases and J by 3 bases, with 7 bases of the junction left unmatched. The CDR3 consists of 14 residues. The CDR3 nucleotides are TGTGCCAGCAGCCGACAGGGGAGGCTCTACGAGCAGTACTTC. It specifies CASSRQGRLYEQYF.

The chain joins TRBV27 to TRBJ1-5; D unresolved. This CDR3 has 17 residues. V lost 8 bases and J 1 base, leaving 21 bases between the germline ends. Looked up from germline, CDR1 is MNHEY and CDR2 is SMNVEV (reference sequence). CDR3 sequence reads: CASPKPWAPGSNQPQHF. As DNA, the CDR3 is TGTGCCAGCCCTAAACCCTGGGCCCCAGGAAGCAATCAGCCCCAGCATTTT.

V and J are TRBV27 and TRBJ1-5; D gene uncertain. The CDR3 consists of 15 residues. The germline gives CDR1 MNHEY, CDR2 SMNVEV (reference sequence). V was cut by 2 bases and J by 2 bases, with 10 bases left in between. CDR3 DNA sequence: TGTGCCAGCAGTTTACAAGGTTCCGGCAATCAGCCCCAGCATTTT. Translated, it gives CASSLQGSGNQPQHF.

A single count supports this clone. The chain has TRBV5-5 and TRBJ2-5, with 9 bases fitting TRBD2. The CDR3 has 16 amino acids. Germline V lookup: CDR1 SGHKS, CDR2 YYEKEE (reference sequence). V trimming: 0 bases; J trimming: 1 base; junction bases outside the gene matches: 4. As DNA, the CDR3 is TGTGCCAGCAGCTTGGGACTAGCGGCCGGCCAAGAGACCCAGTACTTC. Protein sequence: CASSLGLAAGQETQYF.

The V call is TRBV10-1, the J call TRBJ2-5; 11 bases are shared with TRBD2. This CDR3 has 16 residues. After removal of 0 bases from V and 2 bases from J, the junction contained 2 bases not matched to a gene. CDR1 and CDR2 from the germline V gene are WNHNN and SYGVQD (reference sequence). The CDR3 nucleotides are TGCGCCAGCAGTGAGTCCGGGACTAGCGGTCAAGAGACCCAGTACTTC. Residues: CASSESGTSGQETQYF.

The rearrangement joins TRBV5-1 to TRBJ1-4; D remains unclear. The CDR3 consists of 15 residues. Trimming stripped 0 bases from V and 7 bases from J, with 13 bases between. Germline CDR1 reads SGHRS; CDR2 reads YFSETQ. This CDR3 is CASSLGGGGGEKLFF. DNA for the CDR3: TGCGCCAGCAGCTTGGGAGGTGGAGGAGGTGAAAAACTGTTTTTT. The whole variable domain, remainder taken from reference TRBV5-1 and TRBJ1-4, is KAGVTQTPRYLIKTRGQQVTLSCSPISGHRSVSWYQQTPGQGLQFLFEYFSETQRNKGNFPGRFSGRQFSNSRSEMNVSTLELGDSALYLCASSLGGGGGEKLFFGSGTQLSVL.

The chain combines TRBV10-3 with TRBJ1-1; 8 bases align to TRBD1. The CDR3 is 15 amino acids. The trim removed 2 bases at V and 0 bases at J, leaving 2 bases unmatched. CDR1 and CDR2 from the germline V gene are ENHRY and SYGVKD. CDR3 region: CAISEGDRMNTEAFF. CDR3 coding DNA: TGTGCCATCAGTGAGGGGGACAGGATGAACACTGAAGCTTTCTTT.

The chain joins TRBV5-4 to TRBJ2-5; D unresolved. Germline loops: CDR1 SGHNT, CDR2 YYREEE (reference sequence). V was cut by 3 bases and J by 7 bases, with 16 bases left in between. The CDR3 runs 14 residues. The CDR3 loop is CASSSRTSDGTQYF. The CDR3 nucleotides are TGTGCCAGCAGCTCCAGAACTTCCGACGGGACCCAGTACTTC.

This chain connects TRBV7-8 to TRBJ2-7, with 7 bases identical to TRBD1. The junction had 9 bases not matched to a gene; V was cut back by 8 bases and J by 2 bases. This CDR3 has 14 residues. The germline V gene has CDR1 SGHVS and CDR2 FQNEAQ. The CDR3, as DNA: TGTGCCAGCGGAATAAGACAGGGCGCCTACGAGCAGTACTTC. Translating it yields CASGIRQGAYEQYF.

The V gene is TRBV29-1, the J gene TRBJ2-5; D may be TRBD1 (5 bases). The V end was cut by 8 bases, the J end by 5 bases, with 12 bases between. This CDR3 is 11 amino acids long. Looked up from germline, CDR1 is SQVTM and CDR2 is ANQGSEA. CDR3 in amino acids: CSLGVLETQYF. DNA for the CDR3: TGCAGCTTAGGGGTTTTGGAGACCCAGTACTTC. Full variable domain (missing parts from reference TRBV29-1 and TRBJ2-5): SAVISQKPSRDICQRGTSLTIQCQVDSQVTMMFWYRQQPGQSLTLIATANQGSEATYESGFVIDKFPISRPNLTFSTLTVSNMSPEDSSIYLCSLGVLETQYFGPGTRLLVL.

The V call is TRBV5-8, the J call TRBJ1-1; perhaps TRBD1 as D (5 bases). The CDR3 is 12 amino acids. Trimming left V 7 bases short and J 4 bases short, with 11 bases between. Germline V gives CDR1 SGHTS, CDR2 YDEGEE. The CDR3 region is CASHGGGTEAFF. The CDR3 bases are TGTGCCAGCCACGGGGGGGGCACTGAAGCTTTCTTT.

The gene calls are TRBV11-3 and TRBJ2-1; 11 bases are shared with TRBD2. Trimming cost V 4 bases and J 6 bases; bases outside gene matches: 11. Germline V gives CDR1 SGHNT, CDR2 YENEEA. This CDR3 has 17 amino acids. The CDR3 here is CASSSSSRLAGLNEQFF. The DNA for the CDR3 is TGTGCCAGCAGCTCCTCATCTCGACTAGCGGGGCTCAATGAGCAGTTCTTC.

The V and J genes are TRBV29-1 and TRBJ2-1; D call uncertain. Germline V gene sequence: CDR1 SQVTM, CDR2 ANQGSEA. The CDR3 spans 12 residues. Trimming pared 5 bases from V and 3 bases from J, leaving 8 bases between. The CDR3 DNA reads TGCAGCGTTAATAGGGTCTACAATGAGCAGTTCTTC. This codes for CSVNRVYNEQFF.

The rearrangement uses TRBV6-6 and TRBJ2-1, with TRBD1 identical over 7 bases. Unmatched junction bases numbered 13, after V lost 4 bases and J lost 7 bases. CDR1 MNHNY and CDR2 SVGAGI come from the germline V gene (reference sequence). The CDR3 is made up of 16 amino acids. The CDR3 coding sequence is TGTGCCAGCAGTTCCCGTTGGCAGGGGGAACGGAATGAGCAGTTCTTC. Its protein product is CASSSRWQGERNEQFF.

V usage is TRBV9 and J usage is TRBJ2-3; D is possibly TRBD1 or TRBD2 (5 bases each). CDR1 is SGDLS, CDR2 YYNGEE, per germline. The V end was cut by 0 bases, the J end by 7 bases, with 12 bases between. The CDR3 runs to 14 residues. CDR3 in amino acids: CASSVASGGNTQYF. The CDR3 nucleotides are TGTGCCAGCAGCGTAGCGTCTGGGGGAAATACGCAGTATTTT.

Concerning this clone itself: Other DNA sequences from this sample encode an identical CDR3 as well. The chain has TRBV7-9 and TRBJ2-1; the match to TRBD2 covers 13 bases. After removal of 8 bases from V and 8 bases from J, the junction contained 6 bases not matched to a gene. Germline CDR1 is SEHNR and CDR2 is FQNEAQ (reference sequence). The CDR3 runs to 14 residues. CDR3 sequence reads: CASRTSGSTYEQFF. The CDR3 bases are TGTGCCAGCCGGACTAGCGGGAGTACTTATGAGCAGTTCTTC.

This clone has a handful of counts. The J gene is TRBJ2-1, the V gene TRBV6-1; tentatively, D is TRBD2 (5 bases). The V end lost 8 bases, the J end lost 9 bases, and 17 bases lay between the germline ends. The germline CDR1 and CDR2 sequences are MNHNS and SASEGT. There are 13 residues in the CDR3. This CDR3 is CASRSRGSGEQFF. The CDR3 DNA reads TGTGCCAGCCGGTCCAGAGGGAGTGGTGAGCAGTTCTTC.

V usage is TRBV19 and J usage is TRBJ2-5, with D perhaps TRBD1 or TRBD2 (5 bases each). V was shortened by 2 bases and J by 1 base, with 17 bases between the two germline ends. The germline CDR1 and CDR2 sequences are LNHDA and SQIVND (reference sequence). The CDR3 is 17 residues long. CDR3 DNA: TGTGCCAGTAGTATAATTGGGGTAGGGACGGGCCAAGAGACCCAGTACTTC. Its translation is CASSIIGVGTGQETQYF.

This chain joins TRBV6-6 and TRBJ1-1; TRBD1 might be the D (5 bases). The CDR3 length is 14 residues. V gave up 8 bases and J gave up 5 bases, with 18 bases separating them. Germline CDR1 MNHNY, CDR2 SVGAGI (reference sequence). This chain's CDR3 is CASEDGAGRTEAFF. In DNA form, the CDR3 reads TGTGCCAGCGAAGACGGGGCAGGGCGGACTGAAGCTTTCTTT.

The chain employs TRBV6-5 and TRBJ1-2; D possibly corresponds to TRBD1 (6 bases). CDR1 MNHEY and CDR2 SVGAGI come from the germline V gene. The CDR3 is made up of 15 amino acids. Trimming stripped 8 bases from V and 1 base from J, with 17 bases between. The CDR3 loop is CASRGGGNFNYGYTF. CDR3 nucleotide sequence: TGTGCCAGCCGTGGAGGGGGGAACTTTAACTATGGCTACACCTTC.

Only a few counts were recorded for this clone. The chain joins TRBV12-5 to TRBJ1-3; a possible D gene is TRBD1 (5 bases). CDR1 is LGHNT and CDR2 is FRNRAP in the germline V gene. This CDR3 spans 18 amino acids. Trimming stripped 5 bases from V and 4 bases from J, with 24 bases between. CDR3 region: CASGPRDSIRSPGNTIYF. The CDR3, as DNA: TGTGCTAGTGGTCCCCGGGACTCGATCCGCTCTCCCGGAAACACCATATATTTT. Combining the CDR3 with reference TRBV12-5 and TRBJ1-3 gives the whole variable domain DARVTQTPRHKVTEMGQEVTMRCQPILGHNTVFWYRQTMMQGLELLAYFRNRAPLDDSGMPKDRFSAEMPDATLATLKIQPSEPRDSAVYFCASGPRDSIRSPGNTIYFGEGSWLTVV.